There are a few counts of the clone carrying this TCR beta chain. Its antigen is not identified. This sample was taken from a study of sequential checkpoint blockade in melanoma. Study as a whole: Randomization was 1:1 between first-line nivolumab→ipilimumab and ipilimumab→nivolumab. More than 20 patients had matched tumor biopsies before treatment and at week 13 after nivolumab or ipilimumab alone. Study outcomes and limitations: Response in arm A was associated with pretreatment TIL clonality. T-cell fraction and clonality followed PD-L1 and CD8+ counts, not mutational load.

As for treatment: randomized to nivolumab then ipilimumab (arm A) or the reverse (arm B). Assay used: immunoSEQ multiplex PCR; TCRdb lists only in-frame clones, some missing. The table shows over 1,500 clones, with roughly 19% occurring only once. Looked up from germline, CDR1 is SGDLS and CDR2 is YYNGEE. There are 13 residues in the CDR3. V was cut by 5 bases and J by 0 bases, with 8 bases left in between. The sequence derives from a human donor with melanoma. The chain employs TRBV9 and TRBJ1-2, with D unclear. The sequencing here drew on tumor tissue (inferred from file names), taken from a patient given nivolumab and ipilimumab in sequence. The CDR3 sequence is CASRVSANYGYTF. As DNA, the CDR3 is TGTGCCAGCAGGGTCTCCGCTAACTATGGCTACACCTTC.